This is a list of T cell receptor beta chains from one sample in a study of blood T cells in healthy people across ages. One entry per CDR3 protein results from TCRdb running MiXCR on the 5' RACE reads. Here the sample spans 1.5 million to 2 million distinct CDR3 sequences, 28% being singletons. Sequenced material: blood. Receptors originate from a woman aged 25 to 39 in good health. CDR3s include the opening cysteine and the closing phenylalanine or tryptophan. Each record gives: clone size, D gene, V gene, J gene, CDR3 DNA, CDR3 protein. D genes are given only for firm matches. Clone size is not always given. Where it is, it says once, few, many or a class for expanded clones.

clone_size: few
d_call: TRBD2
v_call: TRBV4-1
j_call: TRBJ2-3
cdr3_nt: TGCGCCAGCAGCCAAGATCCAGGGAGCGGGAGGTGGACAGATACGCAGTATTTT
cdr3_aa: CASSQDPGSGRWTDTQYF

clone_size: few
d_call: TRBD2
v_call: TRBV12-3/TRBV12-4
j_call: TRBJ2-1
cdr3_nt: TGTGCCAGCAGTGGGTATCAGCGGGGGGGCCAAAATGAGCAGTTCTTC
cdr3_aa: CASSGYQRGGQNEQFF

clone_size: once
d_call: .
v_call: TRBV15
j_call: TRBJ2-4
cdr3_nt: TGTGCCACCAACGCCGGCGGAGGGGGCAAAAACATTCAGTACTTC
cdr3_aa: CATNAGGGGKNIQYF

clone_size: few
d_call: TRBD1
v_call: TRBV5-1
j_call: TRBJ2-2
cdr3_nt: TGCGCCAGCAGCCTAGGGACAGGGTCCGGGGAGCTGTTTTTT
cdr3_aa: CASSLGTGSGELFF

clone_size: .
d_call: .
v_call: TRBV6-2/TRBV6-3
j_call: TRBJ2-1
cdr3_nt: TGTGCCAGCGACCGCATCGGCAGGAGGGATTTCAATGAGCAGTTCTTC
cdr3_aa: CASDRIGRRDFNEQFF

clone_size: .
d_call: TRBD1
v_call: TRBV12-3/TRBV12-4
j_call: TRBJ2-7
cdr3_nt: TGTGCCAGCAGTCTTCAGGGGGCGCAACACCTCGAGCAGTACTTC
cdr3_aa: CASSLQGAQHLEQYF

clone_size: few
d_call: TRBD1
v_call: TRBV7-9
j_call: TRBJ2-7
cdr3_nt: TGTGCCAGCAGCTCCCCTCGACAGGGAAGATCCTACGAGCAGTACTTC
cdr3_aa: CASSSPRQGRSYEQYF

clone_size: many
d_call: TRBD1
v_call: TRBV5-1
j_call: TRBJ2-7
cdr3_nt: TGCGCCAGCAGCTCAGACAGGGCTTCGGAGGAGCAGTACTTC
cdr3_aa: CASSSDRASEEQYF

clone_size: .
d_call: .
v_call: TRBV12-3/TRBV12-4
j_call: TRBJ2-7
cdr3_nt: TGTGCCAGCAGTGGGACATCGAGCGGAGTTTACGAGCAGTACTTC
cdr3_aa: CASSGTSSGVYEQYF

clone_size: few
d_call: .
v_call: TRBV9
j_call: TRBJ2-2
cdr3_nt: TGTGCCAGCAGCGAGAGGGGGGAGCAGCCTGGGGAGCTGTTTTTT
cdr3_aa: CASSERGEQPGELFF

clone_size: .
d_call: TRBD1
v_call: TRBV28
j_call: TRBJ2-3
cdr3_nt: TGTGCCAGCAGCCGCGTGAAGAATCCGACAGGGGGCGATACGCAGTATTTT
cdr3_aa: CASSRVKNPTGGDTQYF

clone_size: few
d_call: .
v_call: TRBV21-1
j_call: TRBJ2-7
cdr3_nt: TGTGCCAGCAGCAAAACCGGGAATACCTACGAGCAGTACTTC
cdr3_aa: CASSKTGNTYEQYF

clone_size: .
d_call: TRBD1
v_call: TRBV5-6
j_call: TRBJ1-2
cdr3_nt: TGTGCCAGCAGCTTAGACAGGGACAACTATGGCTGCACCTTC
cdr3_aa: CASSLDRDNYGCTF

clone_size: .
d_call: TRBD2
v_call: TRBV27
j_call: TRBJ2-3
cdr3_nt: TGTGCCAGCAGCCCGACTAGCGCTCCTATGACGCAGTATTTT
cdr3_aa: CASSPTSAPMTQYF

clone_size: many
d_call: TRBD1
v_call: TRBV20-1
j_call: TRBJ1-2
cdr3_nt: TGCAGTGCTAGAGGCCCCAGGGGGGCACCAGGAGGCTACACCTTC
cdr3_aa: CSARGPRGAPGGYTF

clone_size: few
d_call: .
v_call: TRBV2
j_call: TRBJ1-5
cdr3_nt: TGTGCCAGCGCCAGGGAAGGGGGCAATCAGCCCCAGCATTTT
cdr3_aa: CASAREGGNQPQHF

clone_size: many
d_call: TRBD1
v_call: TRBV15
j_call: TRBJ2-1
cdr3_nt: TGTGCCACCAGCCCCCAACGACAGGGTCGGTCCTACAATGAGCAGTTCTTC
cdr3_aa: CATSPQRQGRSYNEQFF

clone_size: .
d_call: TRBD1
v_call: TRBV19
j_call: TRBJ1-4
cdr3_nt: TGTGCCAGTAGTATTTCAGGGACAGCGTTTGAAAAACTGTTTTTT
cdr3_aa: CASSISGTAFEKLFF

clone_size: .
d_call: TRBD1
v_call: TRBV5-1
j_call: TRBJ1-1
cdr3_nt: TGCGCCAGCAGCTTGACAGGGGGGGGGTCTGAAGCTTTCTTT
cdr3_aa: CASSLTGGGSEAFF

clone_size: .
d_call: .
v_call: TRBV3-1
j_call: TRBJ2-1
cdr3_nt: TGTGCCAGCAGCCTCGGGAGTAGGTCCTACGAGCAGTTCTTC
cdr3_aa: CASSLGSRSYEQFF

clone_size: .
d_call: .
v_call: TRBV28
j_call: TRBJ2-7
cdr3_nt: TGTGCCAGCAGCCACGGTATGGGGTTCTACGAGCAGTACTTC
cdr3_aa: CASSHGMGFYEQYF

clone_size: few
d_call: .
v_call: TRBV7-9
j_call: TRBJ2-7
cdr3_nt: TGTGCCAGCAGCTTCCCCCCAGGGTGGGGTAAAAGTGAGCAGTACTTC
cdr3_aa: CASSFPPGWGKSEQYF

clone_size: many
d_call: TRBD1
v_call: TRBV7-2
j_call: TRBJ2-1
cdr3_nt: TGTGCCAGCAGCTCCGGACAGGGGGCGCAGAATGAGCAGTTCTTC
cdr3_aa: CASSSGQGAQNEQFF

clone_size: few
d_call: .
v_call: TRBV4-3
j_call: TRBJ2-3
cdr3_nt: TGCGCCAGCGGCCGGGGATCGGGAGATAACACAGATACGCAGTATTTT
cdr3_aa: CASGRGSGDNTDTQYF

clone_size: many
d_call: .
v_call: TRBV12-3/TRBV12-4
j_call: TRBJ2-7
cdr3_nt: TGTGCCAGCAGCTTGAAATACGAGCAGTACTTC
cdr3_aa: CASSLKYEQYF

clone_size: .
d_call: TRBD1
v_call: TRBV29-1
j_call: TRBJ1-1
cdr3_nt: TGCAGCGTCTCGGACAGGGGAACCAGCACTGAAGCTTTCTTT
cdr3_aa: CSVSDRGTSTEAFF

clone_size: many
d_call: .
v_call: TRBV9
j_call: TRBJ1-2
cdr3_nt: TGTGCCAGCAGCGTAGACGGGGGACCCTATGGCTACACCTTC
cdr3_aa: CASSVDGGPYGYTF

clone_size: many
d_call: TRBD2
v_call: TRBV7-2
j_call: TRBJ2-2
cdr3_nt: TGTGCCAGCAGCTCAAGACTAGCGGGACCCACCGGGGAGCTGTTTTTT
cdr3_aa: CASSSRLAGPTGELFF